The rows below give T cell receptor beta chains drawn from one sample of a study of tumor-infiltrating lymphocytes in primary liver carcinoma. TCRdb used MiXCR to reprocess the multiplex PCR reads, holding one entry per CDR3 protein. This repertoire shows fewer than 250,000 distinct CDR3 sequences, about 85% found once; its top ten account for around a sixth. Sequencing was carried out using tumor tissue from primary liver carcinoma. These receptors were obtained from a man in his forties or fifties with primary liver carcinoma and hepatitis B virus infection. The CDR3 runs from the conserved cysteine through the conserved F or W. Fields, in order: V gene, J gene, D gene, clone size, CDR3 DNA, CDR3 protein. A D gene is named only where the DNA matches it firmly. Clone size, where shown, is once, few, many, or a class for clones that have expanded.

v_call: TRBV12-3/TRBV12-4; j_call: TRBJ2-3; d_call: TRBD2; clone_size: NA; cdr3_nt: TGTGCCAGCTGTTTAGATTCCAGCGGGAGCACACATACGCAGTATTTT; cdr3_aa: CASCLDSSGSTHTQYF
v_call: TRBV6-1; j_call: TRBJ2-3; d_call: NA; clone_size: NA; cdr3_nt: TGTGCCAGCAGTGATTGGGCAGACCCGCAGCGTTTT; cdr3_aa: CASSDWADPQRF
v_call: TRBV29-1; j_call: TRBJ2-2; d_call: TRBD2; clone_size: few; cdr3_nt: TGCAGTATTGGGACTAGCGCGGTGAACACCGGAGAGCTGTTTTTT; cdr3_aa: CSIGTSAVNTGELFF
v_call: TRBV11-2; j_call: TRBJ2-1; d_call: TRBD2; clone_size: NA; cdr3_nt: TGTGCCAGCAGCTTAGCTGGGACTAGCGATTACAATGAGCAGTTCTTC; cdr3_aa: CASSLAGTSDYNEQFF
v_call: TRBV10-3; j_call: TRBJ2-3; d_call: NA; clone_size: NA; cdr3_nt: TGTGCCATCAGTGGGTCCGCCGGGACACTCCTATTAAGCACAGATATGCAGTATTTT; cdr3_aa: CAISGSAGTLLLSTDMQYF
v_call: TRBV20-1; j_call: TRBJ2-7; d_call: TRBD2; clone_size: NA; cdr3_nt: TGCAGTGTTAAGGGGACTAGCGACTACGAGCAGTACTTC; cdr3_aa: CSVKGTSDYEQYF
v_call: TRBV28; j_call: TRBJ2-7; d_call: TRBD1; clone_size: many; cdr3_nt: TGTGCCAGCAGTCCTTACGGGACAGGGGCTTCCTACGAGCAGTACTTC; cdr3_aa: CASSPYGTGASYEQYF
v_call: TRBV11-1; j_call: TRBJ2-5; d_call: NA; clone_size: NA; cdr3_nt: TGTGCCAGCAGCCAGCTGAGGGAGACCCATTACTTC; cdr3_aa: CASSQLRETHYF
v_call: TRBV5-4; j_call: TRBJ2-7; d_call: NA; clone_size: NA; cdr3_nt: TGTGCCAGCAGCTGGCGGGACTTTCCCTACGAGCAGTATTTC; cdr3_aa: CASSWRDFPYEQYF
v_call: TRBV28; j_call: TRBJ2-3; d_call: TRBD2; clone_size: NA; cdr3_nt: TGTGCCAGCAGGCTAGGTGCGGGAGGGGAAAGGTATACACAGTATTTT; cdr3_aa: CASRLGAGGERYTQYF
v_call: TRBV29-1; j_call: TRBJ2-1; d_call: NA; clone_size: NA; cdr3_nt: TGCAACACCCAAGCATGGGTGACTACAAATGAGCAGTTCTTC; cdr3_aa: CNTQAWVTTNEQFF
v_call: TRBV11-2; j_call: TRBJ2-1; d_call: NA; clone_size: NA; cdr3_nt: TGTACCGGCAGCTATAACCACAATGAGCTGTTCTTC; cdr3_aa: CTGSYNHNELFF
v_call: TRBV6-5; j_call: TRBJ1-3; d_call: NA; clone_size: NA; cdr3_nt: TGCGCCAGTAGTTACTCGAGGCTGAAAAGCTCTGGAAACACCATATATTTT; cdr3_aa: CASSYSRLKSSGNTIYF
v_call: TRBV29-1; j_call: TRBJ1-5; d_call: NA; clone_size: NA; cdr3_nt: TGCAACGTTGTCGGACGGCTCAATCAGCCCCAGCATTTT; cdr3_aa: CNVVGRLNQPQHF
v_call: TRBV6-6; j_call: TRBJ1-4; d_call: TRBD1; clone_size: NA; cdr3_nt: TGTGCTAACAGTAACCGGGACAGGGGGCGAGGCGAAAAACTGTTTTTT; cdr3_aa: CANSNRDRGRGEKLFF
v_call: TRBV11-1; j_call: TRBJ2-1; d_call: NA; clone_size: once; cdr3_nt: TGTGCCAGCAGCGCCGGCCTGAACAATGAGCAGATCTTC; cdr3_aa: CASSAGLNNEQIF
v_call: TRBV11-2; j_call: TRBJ2-7; d_call: TRBD2; clone_size: NA; cdr3_nt: TGTGCCAGCAGCTTGAGGGAGGGGAGGAATAGCGGGCTCATCTCCTACGAGCAATACTTC; cdr3_aa: CASSLREGRNSGLISYEQYF
v_call: TRBV18; j_call: TRBJ2-5; d_call: NA; clone_size: few; cdr3_nt: TGTGCCAGCTCACCACGTCAGTCAGAGACCCAGTACTTC; cdr3_aa: CASSPRQSETQYF
v_call: TRBV12-3/TRBV12-4; j_call: TRBJ2-1; d_call: NA; clone_size: NA; cdr3_nt: TGTGCCAGCAATAAGGGTACTTTACTTTGGGGAGAGCAGTTCTTC; cdr3_aa: CASNKGTLLWGEQFF
v_call: TRBV29-1; j_call: TRBJ2-2; d_call: NA; clone_size: NA; cdr3_nt: TGCAGCGTTGGGACACGGCCAAACACCGGGGAGCTATTTTTT; cdr3_aa: CSVGTRPNTGELFF
v_call: TRBV28; j_call: TRBJ2-7; d_call: TRBD1; clone_size: NA; cdr3_nt: TGTGCCAGCAGGGGTACAGGGGCCTCGGAGCTGTACTTC; cdr3_aa: CASRGTGASELYF
v_call: TRBV6-5; j_call: TRBJ2-7; d_call: TRBD2; clone_size: few; cdr3_nt: TGTGCCAGCAGTTCTTCAGCGGGAGGGGGCGAGCAATTCTTC; cdr3_aa: CASSSSAGGGEQFF
v_call: TRBV6-5; j_call: TRBJ1-1; d_call: NA; clone_size: NA; cdr3_nt: TGTGCCAGCAGTGTGACAGGAAAGGACCCTGAAGCTTTCTTT; cdr3_aa: CASSVTGKDPEAFF
v_call: TRBV6-2/TRBV6-3; j_call: TRBJ1-1; d_call: NA; clone_size: NA; cdr3_nt: TGTACCAGCAGTTACTCACCATACAGGGTGGGGACTGAAGCTTTCTTT; cdr3_aa: CTSSYSPYRVGTEAFF
v_call: TRBV12-3/TRBV12-4; j_call: TRBJ2-1; d_call: NA; clone_size: NA; cdr3_nt: TGTGCCAGCAGTAAGGCGGCTGACCGGTGGACTGAGCAGTTCTTC; cdr3_aa: CASSKAADRWTEQFF
v_call: TRBV6-5; j_call: TRBJ2-1; d_call: TRBD2; clone_size: NA; cdr3_nt: TGTGCCAGCAATGGACTAGCGTATTACAATGAGCAGTTCTTC; cdr3_aa: CASNGLAYYNEQFF
v_call: TRBV12-5; j_call: TRBJ2-7; d_call: NA; clone_size: NA; cdr3_nt: TGTGCCAATGAGGGAACCGGTTCCTACGAGCGGTACTTC; cdr3_aa: CANEGTGSYERYF
v_call: TRBV12-3/TRBV12-4; j_call: TRBJ1-4; d_call: TRBD1; clone_size: NA; cdr3_nt: TGTGCCAGCAGCTTCAGTCAGGGGGGCAATGAAAAACTGTTTTTT; cdr3_aa: CASSFSQGGNEKLFF
v_call: TRBV4-3; j_call: TRBJ2-1; d_call: NA; clone_size: many; cdr3_nt: TGCGCCAGCAGCCCTAGGCCCCCAGGGACTTCCTACAATGAGCAGTTCTTC; cdr3_aa: CASSPRPPGTSYNEQFF
v_call: TRBV11-2; j_call: TRBJ2-7; d_call: NA; clone_size: NA; cdr3_nt: TGTGCCAGCAGTTCCGGGGGCTACGAGGAGTGCTTC; cdr3_aa: CASSSGGYEECF
v_call: TRBV29-1; j_call: TRBJ2-3; d_call: NA; clone_size: NA; cdr3_nt: TGCAGCGCGCGGGTTTCGGGATTGTCAGATACGCAGCAGTTT; cdr3_aa: CSARVSGLSDTQQF
v_call: TRBV29-1; j_call: TRBJ1-1; d_call: NA; clone_size: NA; cdr3_nt: TGCAGCGTCGACAGAGGGGGGGTGAACACTGAAGCTTTTTTT; cdr3_aa: CSVDRGGVNTEAFF
v_call: TRBV11-2; j_call: TRBJ2-1; d_call: TRBD1; clone_size: few; cdr3_nt: TGTGCCAGCAACTTTAGGGGGCCACTCGACAATGAGCAGTTCTTT; cdr3_aa: CASNFRGPLDNEQFF
v_call: TRBV6-6; j_call: TRBJ1-1; d_call: TRBD1; clone_size: NA; cdr3_nt: TGTGCTAGCAGCACAGGGGGCACTACTGAACCTTTCTTT; cdr3_aa: CASSTGGTTEPFF
v_call: TRBV6-2/TRBV6-3; j_call: TRBJ2-1; d_call: NA; clone_size: NA; cdr3_nt: TGTGCCAGTAGTCCTCCTGACAGAGATGCCTATGAGCAGTTCTTC; cdr3_aa: CASSPPDRDAYEQFF
v_call: TRBV29-1; j_call: TRBJ2-1; d_call: TRBD2; clone_size: NA; cdr3_nt: TGCAGCGTTCGACTAGCGGGAGGGTTGTACAATGAGCACTTCTTC; cdr3_aa: CSVRLAGGLYNEHFF
v_call: TRBV29-1; j_call: TRBJ1-2; d_call: NA; clone_size: NA; cdr3_nt: TGCAGTGTTGGGGCACCAACAGGAACTCAAGTGGCTAGCTATAGCTACACCTTC; cdr3_aa: CSVGAPTGTQVASYSYTF
v_call: TRBV5-1; j_call: TRBJ2-2; d_call: NA; clone_size: many; cdr3_nt: TGCGCCAGCAGCTTATCCGACGGGGAGCTGTTTTTT; cdr3_aa: CASSLSDGELFF
v_call: TRBV29-1; j_call: TRBJ2-5; d_call: NA; clone_size: NA; cdr3_nt: TGCAGCTTGTCACAGGGACGGACGACCCAATACTTC; cdr3_aa: CSLSQGRTTQYF
v_call: TRBV11-3; j_call: TRBJ2-1; d_call: NA; clone_size: NA; cdr3_nt: TGTGCCAGCAACTTAGGCGTCTCGAACAATCAGCAGTTTTTC; cdr3_aa: CASNLGVSNNQQFF
v_call: TRBV12-3/TRBV12-4; j_call: TRBJ1-1; d_call: NA; clone_size: few; cdr3_nt: TGTGCCAATAGGTATGTGACGGCTGAAGCTTTCTTT; cdr3_aa: CANRYVTAEAFF
v_call: TRBV4-1; j_call: TRBJ2-2; d_call: NA; clone_size: NA; cdr3_nt: TGTGCCAGCAGCCTCCAGGGGGGGGGCTCCGGGGAGCTGTTTTTT; cdr3_aa: CASSLQGGGSGELFF
v_call: TRBV5-1; j_call: TRBJ2-3; d_call: NA; clone_size: NA; cdr3_nt: TGCGCCAGCGCATCAGACGTAGGCAGGGAAATAGATACGCAGTATTTT; cdr3_aa: CASASDVGREIDTQYF
v_call: TRBV5-6; j_call: TRBJ2-7; d_call: TRBD1; clone_size: NA; cdr3_nt: TGTGCCAGCAGCTTGGGGACAGGGCTCAACGAGCAGTACTTC; cdr3_aa: CASSLGTGLNEQYF
v_call: TRBV6-6; j_call: TRBJ2-3; d_call: TRBD2; clone_size: NA; cdr3_nt: TGTGCCACCCGACTAGCGGGAGGTCTCCGCATAGATACGCAGTATTTT; cdr3_aa: CATRLAGGLRIDTQYF
v_call: TRBV12-3/TRBV12-4; j_call: TRBJ1-5; d_call: NA; clone_size: NA; cdr3_nt: TGTGTCAGCCAGGGTCCGGGGGCTCAGCCCCAGCATTTT; cdr3_aa: CVSQGPGAQPQHF